The TCR beta chain described here comes from a study of blood T cell repertoires in COVID-19. About the research overall: The United States, Italy and Spain supplied acute and convalescent COVID-19 samples. T cells, B-cell-depleted T cells, or PBMCs supplied cDNA or gDNA.

The sample holds one count of this clone. Trimming took 7 bases from V and 1 from J, leaving 7 bases between them. The CDR3 sequence is 13 residues long. CDR1 and CDR2 (germline): SNHLY, FYNNEI. Authors' processing steps: Scientists estimated how many nucleated cells there were by amplifying reference gene primers. Profiling relied on immunoSEQ multiplex PCR, and the TCRdb table lists in-frame clones only, not all of them. V, J and clone size were drawn from that table, and D and trimming were deduced from the DNA. The table lists fewer than 55,000 clones, roughly four fifths of them singletons. Seattle's cohort entered during active infection and was followed longitudinally.

The chain is built from TRBV2 and TRBJ2-2; no definite D call. The sequenced material came from peripheral blood. The TCR comes from a woman aged 80 or over with COVID-19, enrolled during active disease. In DNA form, the CDR3 reads TGTGCCAGCACCACCGGGAACACCGGGGAGCTGTTTTTT. It is translated as CASTTGNTGELFF. Complete variable domain (other parts from reference TRBV2 and TRBJ2-2): EPEVTQTPSHQVTQMGQEVILRCVPISNHLYFYWYRQILGQKVEFLVSFYNNEISEKSEIFDDQFSVERPDGSNFTLKIRSTKLEDSAMYFCASTTGNTGELFFGEGSRLTVL.